One and the same sample provided the 9 T cell receptor beta chains below, sequenced in a study of CD8 T cells in Susac syndrome. Random hexamers were used to reverse transcribe the RNA input (about 0.5 to 1 ug). Each CDR3 protein gets one entry after TCRdb re-called the immunoSEQ multiplex PCR reads with MiXCR. This table holds 200,000 or so distinct CDR3 sequences, about 96% found once. The sample taken for sequencing was CD4+ T cells from PBMCs. The receptors derive from a human donor with multiple sclerosis.

The genes are TRBV5-6 and TRBJ2-5, with D possibly TRBD1 on 5 matching bases. Germline V gene data show CDR1 as SGHDT and CDR2 as YYEEEE. The CDR3 spans 15 residues. Trimming shortened V by 1 base and J by 1 base, and 11 bases separated the two germline ends. CDR3 in DNA: TGTGCCAGCAGCTTGTATGACAGCTTCCAAGAGACCCAGTACTTC. This encodes CASSLYDSFQETQYF.

The chain employs TRBV27 and TRBJ2-3; no clear D. V was clipped by 4 bases and J by 8 bases, with 13 bases between them. The CDR3 is 13 residues long. Germline CDR1 is MNHEY and CDR2 is SMNVEV (reference sequence). CDR3 region: CASSSHIRTTQYF. The CDR3 bases are TGTGCCAGCAGTTCCCACATACGGACTACGCAGTATTTT.

This chain uses TRBV29-1 with TRBJ1-1; weak D call: TRBD1 (6 bases). V was cut by 7 bases and J by 4 bases, with 19 bases left in between. The CDR3 spans 14 residues. From germline, CDR1 is SQVTM and CDR2 ANQGSEA. CDR3 sequence reads: CSAGIRGWGTEAFF. The CDR3 coding sequence is TGCAGCGCCGGTATCAGGGGCTGGGGCACTGAAGCTTTCTTT.

The gene calls are TRBV25-1 and TRBJ1-5; 11 bases are shared with TRBD1. Germline CDR1 and CDR2: MGHDK and SYGVNS. The CDR3 is 16 amino acids. J was trimmed by 5 bases and V by 2 bases; bases with no gene match: 5. CDR3 sequence reads: CASSEPGQGVDQPQHF. CDR3 DNA sequence: TGTGCCAGCAGTGAACCGGGACAGGGGGTCGATCAGCCCCAGCATTTT.

J is TRBJ1-5 and V is TRBV19; D ambiguous. Germline-derived CDR1 and CDR2 are LNHDA and SQIVND (reference sequence). The CDR3 covers 14 residues. Trimming shortened V by 1 base and J by 12 bases, and 16 bases separated the two germline ends. The CDR3 DNA is TGTGCCAGTAGTATAGTTGAGGGTCCGGGGAGCCAGCATTTT. Amino acids: CASSIVEGPGSQHF.

Only one count was recorded for this clonotype. The CDR3, as DNA: TGCGCCAGCAGCAGGCCGGGACAGGGAAAAGAGACCCAGTACTTC. This translates into CASSRPGQGKETQYF. The rearrangement joins TRBV4-1 to TRBJ2-5; 9 bases are a match to TRBD1. Germline V gene lookup returns CDR1 MGHRA and CDR2 YSYEKL. The V segment lost 5 bases and the J segment 3 bases; nucleotides outside the gene matches: 7. The CDR3 totals 15 residues.

The J gene is TRBJ1-2, the V gene TRBV7-2; possible D gene TRBD1, 6 bases. This CDR3 is built from 14 residues. V gave up 1 base and J gave up 5 bases, with 11 bases separating them. Germline values: CDR1 SGHTA, CDR2 FQGNSA. CDR3 residues: CASSLGGGTYGYTF. The DNA of the CDR3 is TGTGCCAGCAGCTTAGGGGGGGGCACGTATGGCTACACCTTC.

This chain joins TRBV20-1 and TRBJ2-7, with D hard to call. Germline V CDR1 and CDR2: DFQATT, SNEGSKA (reference sequence). The V end was cut by 2 bases, the J end by 3 bases, with 8 bases between. The CDR3 runs 12 residues. CDR3 nucleotide sequence: TGCAGTGCTAGAAGGTCGGTCTACGAGCAGTACTTC. Amino acids: CSARRSVYEQYF.

The chain joins TRBV18 to TRBJ1-1; 7 bases match TRBD1. The CDR3 covers 16 residues. Germline V gives CDR1 KGHSH, CDR2 LQKENI. V dropped 3 bases and J dropped 4; count of bases not matched to a gene: 11. The CDR3 DNA sequence: TGTGCCAGCTCACCGGCCGGACCGGACAGGCTCACTGAAGCTTTCTTT. Amino acid sequence: CASSPAGPDRLTEAFF. Based on the CDR3 plus reference TRBV18 and TRBJ1-1, the full variable domain is NAGVMQNPRHLVRRRGQEARLRCSPMKGHSHVYWYRQLPEEGLKFMVYLQKENIIDESGMPKERFSAEFPKEGPSILRIQQVVRGDSAAYFCASSPAGPDRLTEAFFGQGTRLTVV.